This T cell receptor (beta chain) was profiled in a study of metastatic and nonmetastatic thyroid tumors. Overall study: Peripheral blood and tumor or nodule samples from malignant and benign thyroid patients were compared. Study results and caveats: Across blood and tumor, TCR beta diversity in malignant thyroid tumors was reportedly significantly higher than in benign nodules.

There are many counts of this clone. The antigen remains unidentified. Per the germline V gene, CDR1 is MNHNS and CDR2 is SASEGT. V gave up 6 bases and J gave up 5 bases; unmatched junction bases: 8. The CDR3 runs to 16 residues. In the original workflow: The study took CDR3 differences across clinicopathological groups and made a distant-metastasis classifier for papillary thyroid cancer from them. TCRdb re-clonotyped the PCR reads through MiXCR. These V and J calls rely on TCRdb rather than the paper's analysis. The sample holds about 30,000 clones, roughly a tenth seen once. Not a single patient had been given any form of treatment at any point before undergoing thyroid surgery.

This chain links TRBV6-1 with TRBJ2-1, with 12 bases lining up with TRBD2. The TCR sequence derives from a female donor with papillary thyroid cancer or a benign thyroid nodule (not recorded which). Some clones in this sample may be carry-over from other donors' samples. The sequencing input was blood. In DNA form, the CDR3 reads TGTGCCAGCAGCCCTAAGGGACTAGCGGGTCACAATGAGCAGTTCTTC. Its translation: CASSPKGLAGHNEQFF.